This TCR beta chain stems from a study of T cell clones after liver transplantation. As for the study in general: Samples came pre-transplant, pre-randomization before withdrawal, and post-randomization after withdrawal ended. Study results and caveats: Post-transplant, graft-donor-reactive CD4 TCRbeta sequences in blood dropped significantly in 5 of 8 subjects.

The germline V gene has CDR1 SGHAT and CDR2 FQNNGV. The CDR3 loop spans 15 amino acids. V lost 3 bases and J lost 1, with 9 bases in between. Comments on this clone: What it binds is unknown.

Method: immunoSEQ multiplex PCR; TCRdb's copy keeps in-frame clones and lacks some. The sample lists roughly 50,000 clones, approximately 84% seen once, with around 8.5% in the top ten. This sample comprised CD4+ T cells from blood, obtained before liver transplant. This receptor was taken from a human donor who received a liver transplant. The chain links TRBV11-2 to TRBJ2-2; D is possibly TRBD1 (5 bases). CDR3 residues: CASSFSQENTGELFF. CDR3 in DNA: TGTGCCAGCAGCTTCTCACAGGAGAACACCGGGGAGCTGTTTTTT.